The 29 T cell receptor beta chains in this list originate from one sample, sequenced in a study of radiation and T cells in renal cell carcinoma. Treatment specified: treatment-naive control, cytoreductive nephrectomy. The protocol was immunoSEQ multiplex PCR, while the TCRdb copy is restricted to in-frame clones and leaves out a portion. This table holds some 21,000 clones, under 65% found once. The sequences come from tumor tissue, collected from a patient whose treatment was nephrectomy without radiotherapy. The source of these receptors is a human donor with renal cell carcinoma.

V and J are TRBV7-2 and TRBJ1-2; perhaps TRBD1 as D (6 bases). There are 13 residues in the CDR3. Germline V gene data show CDR1 as SGHTA and CDR2 as FQGNSA. With 3 bases removed from V and 6 bases from J, the gap between germline ends came to 11 bases. The CDR3, as DNA: TGTGCCAGCAGCTTCGAGAAGGGGGATGGCTACACCTTC. Protein: CASSFEKGDGYTF.

This clone was detected only a few times. The rearrangement links TRBV15 to TRBJ1-3; no clear D. The V and J ends lost 0 bases and 0 bases respectively, with 12 bases between them. The CDR3 covers 17 residues. Germline V CDR1 and CDR2: LNHNV, YYDKDF (reference sequence). This CDR3 reads CATSRDTPGDSGNTIYF. For the CDR3, the DNA is TGTGCCACCAGCAGAGACACCCCTGGAGACTCTGGAAACACCATATATTTT. The entire variable domain, with the rest obtained from reference TRBV15 and TRBJ1-3, is as follows: DAMVIQNPRYQVTQFGKPVTLSCSQTLNHNVMYWYQQKSSQAPKLLFHYYDKDFNNEADTPDNFQSRRPNTSFCFLDIRSPGLGDTAMYLCATSRDTPGDSGNTIYFGEGSWLTVV.

This clone was recorded only once. The chain couples TRBV30 to TRBJ2-3; TRBD2 aligns across 9 bases. After removal of 8 bases from V and 3 bases from J, the junction contained 9 bases not matched to a gene. There are 14 residues in the CDR3. The germline V gene has CDR1 GTSNPN and CDR2 SVGIG (reference sequence). DNA for the CDR3: TGTGCCCTCCATAGCGGGGGCGGAACAGATACGCAGTATTTT. It yields the protein CALHSGGGTDTQYF.

The J gene is TRBJ2-3, the V gene TRBV6-5, with 7 bases identical to TRBD1. This CDR3 has 14 amino acids. Trimming at V came to 6 bases and at J to 7 bases, leaving 10 bases not matched to a gene. CDR1 and CDR2 from the germline V gene are MNHEY and SVGAGI. CDR3: CASRRTGELNTQYF. The CDR3 nucleotides read TGTGCCAGCAGGCGTACAGGGGAACTAAATACGCAGTATTTT.

The rearrangement uses TRBV5-1 and TRBJ1-6; TRBD1 aligns across 8 bases. The CDR3 totals 14 residues. CDR1 and CDR2 from the germline V gene are SGHRS and YFSETQ. V dropped 0 bases and J dropped 7; count of bases not matched to a gene: 0. DNA for the CDR3: TGCGCCAGCAGCTTGGGACAGGGGAATTCACCCCTCCACTTT. Translation gives CASSLGQGNSPLHF.

This clone was counted between two and nine times. V gene TRBV29-1 combines with J gene TRBJ1-2; 8 bases line up with TRBD1. After removal of 1 base from V and 7 bases from J, the junction contained 2 bases not matched to a gene. The CDR3 covers 12 residues. CDR1 SQVTM and CDR2 ANQGSEA come from the germline V gene. Here the CDR3 reads CSVEGQGAGYTF. The CDR3 DNA reads TGCAGCGTTGAAGGCCAGGGGGCTGGCTACACCTTC.

The chain has TRBV19 and TRBJ1-2; tentative D call: TRBD1 (5 bases). From germline, CDR1 is LNHDA and CDR2 SQIVND (reference sequence). The CDR3 is 12 amino acids. The V end was cut by 1 base, the J end by 7 bases, with 7 bases between. CDR3 protein: CASSIAGVGYTF. The CDR3 DNA sequence: TGTGCCAGTAGTATAGCGGGGGTTGGCTACACCTTC.

The chain is built from TRBV5-3 and TRBJ2-7, with unresolved D. TRBV5-3 is placed among ORFs of uncertain function. The length of the CDR3 is 13 residues. V gave up 0 bases and J gave up 2 bases, with 6 bases separating them. The CDR3 DNA reads TGTGCCAGAAGCTTGGATGGGGCCTACGAGCAGTACTTC. Translated, it gives CARSLDGAYEQYF.

Comments on this clone: At one boundary the junction diverges from the germline segment, which might be a read error. This chain joins TRBV5-4 and TRBJ2-7; 8 bases agree with TRBD1. Germline V gene sequence: CDR1 SGHNT, CDR2 YYREEE (reference sequence). The CDR3 runs to 12 residues. As DNA, the CDR3 is TGTGCCAGCAGCGTAGACCGGGACAGGAAGCTCTTC. The encoded protein is CASSVDRDRKLF.

This clone was picked up a small number of times. The rearrangement links TRBV12-5 to TRBJ2-2; 7 bases align to TRBD2. The CDR3 totals 16 residues. Germline CDR1 LGHNT, CDR2 FRNRAP. With V trimmed by 0 bases and J by 0 bases, 1 base remained unmatched. The CDR3 here is CASGLVAGANTGELFF. Here the CDR3 DNA reads TGTGCTAGTGGTTTGGTTGCGGGGGCGAACACCGGGGAGCTGTTTTTT.

CDR3: CASSQKTGGNQDIQYF. CDR3 nucleotides: TGTGCCAGCAGCCAAAAGACAGGGGGGAATCAAGACATTCAGTACTTC. The chain links TRBV7-2 to TRBJ2-4; 9 nucleotides agree with TRBD1. J was trimmed by 8 bases and V by 5 bases; bases with no gene match: 13. This CDR3 has 16 amino acids. Germline assignment: CDR1 SGHTA and CDR2 FQGNSA. Looking up the rest from reference TRBV7-2 and TRBJ2-4 gives the full variable domain: GAGVSQSPSNKVTEKGKDVELRCDPISGHTALYWYRQSLGQGLEFLIYFQGNSAPDKSGLPSDRFSAERTGGSVSTLTIQRTQQEDSAVYLCASSQKTGGNQDIQYFGAGTRLSVL.

This CDR3 reads CASSEESGGPDTQYF. Here the CDR3 DNA reads TGTGCCAGCAGTGAAGAGAGCGGGGGGCCGGATACGCAGTATTTT. The chain employs TRBV6-1 and TRBJ2-3; 9 bases line up with TRBD2. The length of the CDR3 is 15 residues. V was pared by 1 base and J by 6 bases, with 5 bases of the junction left unmatched. In germline, CDR1 is MNHNS, CDR2 SASEGT.

The V and J genes are TRBV7-8 and TRBJ1-6, with D tentatively TRBD1 (5 bases). The ends were cut back, 5 bases at V and 0 bases at J, with 14 bases in the middle. The germline V gene encodes CDR1 SGHVS and CDR2 FQNEAQ. CDR3 size: 17 residues. CDR3 in DNA: TGTGCCAGCAGCCCCCCGGGGGAAAGCTCCTATAATTCACCCCTCCACTTT. This encodes CASSPPGESSYNSPLHF.

This chain links TRBV9 with TRBJ2-2; D not certain. V lost 4 bases and J 0 bases, leaving 13 bases between the germline ends. Germline V CDR1 and CDR2: SGDLS, YYNGEE. The CDR3 length is 16 residues. The CDR3 coding sequence is TGTGCCAGCAGCACCCCAGTCACGTCGAACACCGGGGAGCTGTTTTTT. Residues: CASSTPVTSNTGELFF.

V usage is TRBV18 and J usage is TRBJ1-6; tentatively, D is TRBD1 (6 bases). CDR3 length: 16 residues. CDR1 KGHSH and CDR2 LQKENI come from the germline V gene. The germline V and J ends were trimmed by 1 base and 4 bases, with 11 bases remaining between them. The CDR3 protein is CASSPQGDLYNSPLHF. In DNA, the CDR3 is TGTGCCAGCTCACCACAGGGGGACCTTTATAATTCACCCCTCCACTTT.

The CDR3 here is CASSSSGSTDTQYF. DNA for the CDR3: TGCGCCAGCAGCTCTAGCGGCAGCACAGATACGCAGTATTTT. The chain joins TRBV5-1 to TRBJ2-3; 7 positions match TRBD2. V shed 3 bases, J shed 0 bases, and the junction held 1 base outside the gene matches. Germline values: CDR1 SGHRS, CDR2 YFSETQ. The CDR3 covers 14 residues.

This clone came up a few times. The rearrangement links TRBV29-1 to TRBJ1-1; possibly TRBD1 for D (6 bases). This CDR3 is built from 13 residues. The germline V and J ends were trimmed by 6 bases and 0 bases, with 11 bases remaining between them. Germline values: CDR1 SQVTM, CDR2 ANQGSEA. In nucleotides, the CDR3 is TGCAGCGTCGTTGGACAGCTGAACACTGAAGCTTTCTTT. Encoded protein: CSVVGQLNTEAFF.

This clone was found many times. This chain joins TRBV18 and TRBJ1-2; D is ambiguous. This CDR3 contains 15 residues. Trimming took off 1 base at V and 1 base at J, with 10 bases between the two ends. CDR1 is KGHSH and CDR2 is LQKENI in the germline V gene. CDR3 protein: CASSPLSTRNYGYTF. The DNA for the CDR3 is TGTGCCAGCTCACCACTGAGTACCCGTAACTATGGCTACACCTTC. The complete variable domain, with remaining parts taken from reference TRBV18 and TRBJ1-2, reads NAGVMQNPRHLVRRRGQEARLRCSPMKGHSHVYWYRQLPEEGLKFMVYLQKENIIDESGMPKERFSAEFPKEGPSILRIQQVVRGDSAAYFCASSPLSTRNYGYTFGSGTRLTVV.

The J gene is TRBJ1-5, the V gene TRBV5-5, with unresolved D. Germline V gives CDR1 SGHKS, CDR2 YYEKEE (reference sequence). The V and J ends lost 1 base and 0 bases respectively, with 2 bases between them. This CDR3 spans 13 amino acids. This chain's CDR3 is CASSLSSNQPQHF. In DNA form, the CDR3 reads TGTGCCAGCAGCTTGAGTAGCAATCAGCCCCAGCATTTT.

The V gene is TRBV6-6, the J gene TRBJ1-5; no definite D call. The CDR3 runs to 13 residues. V lost 2 bases, J lost 5 bases, and 7 bases lay in between. Germline lookup yields CDR1 MNHNY and CDR2 SVGAGI (reference sequence). The CDR3 protein is CASSYGRYQPQHF. The CDR3 DNA reads TGTGCCAGCAGTTACGGTCGCTATCAGCCCCAGCATTTT.

This rearrangement joins TRBV5-4 to TRBJ1-1; D might be TRBD1 (6 bases). Trimming took off 2 bases at V and 1 base at J, with 15 bases between the two ends. Looked up from germline, CDR1 is SGHNT and CDR2 is YYREEE (reference sequence). The CDR3 contains 16 residues. In DNA form, the CDR3 reads TGTGCCAGCAGCTTAGCCAGGGGCGGGAGGAACACTGAAGCTTTCTTT. Protein product: CASSLARGGRNTEAFF.

The chain has TRBV6-5 and TRBJ1-3; TRBD1 aligns across 8 bases. The V gene end was trimmed by 3 bases and the J gene end by 6 bases; junction bases not matched to a gene: 10. The CDR3 extends over 16 amino acids. CDR1 and CDR2 (germline): MNHEY, SVGAGI. The CDR3: CASSYKDRVYENTIYF. CDR3 nucleotide sequence: TGTGCCAGCAGTTATAAGGACAGGGTCTACGAAAACACCATATATTTT.

The chain recombines TRBV29-1 with TRBJ2-3, with TRBD2 matching 9 bases. V gave up 4 bases and J gave up 1 base; unmatched junction bases: 3. The germline CDR1 and CDR2 sequences are SQVTM and ANQGSEA. The CDR3 length is 14 residues. The CDR3 reads CSVGLAGRTDTQYF. The CDR3 region has the DNA TGCAGCGTTGGTCTAGCGGGACGCACAGATACGCAGTATTTT.

This chain joins TRBV5-1 and TRBJ2-7, with TRBD1 identical over 7 bases. This CDR3 has 14 residues. J gave up 4 bases and V 4 bases, and 8 bases lay outside the gene matches. Looked up from germline, CDR1 is SGHRS and CDR2 is YFSETQ. The CDR3, as DNA: TGCGCCAGCAGCAACGCAGGGACAGCGTACGAGCAGTACTTC. It specifies CASSNAGTAYEQYF.

By share, this clone ranks as medium-sized. This sequence joins TRBV7-9 and TRBJ1-5; 10 nucleotides match TRBD1. The CDR3 covers 16 residues. From germline, CDR1 is SEHNR and CDR2 FQNEAQ (reference sequence). V gave up 4 bases and J gave up 4 bases; unmatched junction bases: 7. Here the CDR3 reads CASSSGQGSGNQPQHF. DNA for the CDR3: TGTGCCAGCAGCTCGGGACAGGGGAGTGGAAATCAGCCCCAGCATTTT.

Ten or more counts support this clone. This chain's CDR3 is CASSQDRFYNSPLHF. The CDR3 nucleotides are TGCGCCAGCAGCCAAGATCGGTTCTATAATTCACCCCTCCACTTT. The chain uses TRBV4-3 and TRBJ1-6; D unclear. Germline-derived CDR1 and CDR2 are LGHNA and YSLEER. Between the trimmed V and J ends, which lost 0 bases and 3 bases, there was a span of 6 bases. This CDR3 has 15 residues.

The chain recombines TRBV18 with TRBJ1-5, with D maybe TRBD1 (6 bases). Deletions cut 2 bases from V and 11 bases from J, with 16 bases between. The CDR3 sequence is 14 residues long. Germline CDR1 and CDR2: KGHSH and LQKENI. CDR3 residues: CASSPERGGSAQHF. The CDR3, as DNA: TGTGCCAGCTCACCAGAGAGGGGGGGATCGGCCCAGCATTTT.

The rearrangement joins TRBV7-6 to TRBJ1-6; D is possibly TRBD1 (6 bases). Germline V gives CDR1 SGHVS, CDR2 FNYEAQ. The CDR3 runs 15 residues. Trimming stripped 4 bases from V and 14 bases from J, with 21 bases between. The CDR3 DNA follows: TGTGCCAGCAGCTCACGGGGGGGGCCCAAGGTTACCCTCCACTTT. Translating gives CASSSRGGPKVTLHF.

CDR3 sequence: CASSLLRDMNTEAFF. DNA of the CDR3: TGTGCCAGCAGTTTACTCAGGGATATGAACACTGAAGCTTTCTTT. J is TRBJ1-1 and V is TRBV27, with a possible D match to TRBD1 (5 bases). CDR1 and CDR2 (germline): MNHEY, SMNVEV (reference sequence). The CDR3 totals 15 residues. Trimming shortened V by 2 bases and J by 0 bases, and 10 bases separated the two germline ends.